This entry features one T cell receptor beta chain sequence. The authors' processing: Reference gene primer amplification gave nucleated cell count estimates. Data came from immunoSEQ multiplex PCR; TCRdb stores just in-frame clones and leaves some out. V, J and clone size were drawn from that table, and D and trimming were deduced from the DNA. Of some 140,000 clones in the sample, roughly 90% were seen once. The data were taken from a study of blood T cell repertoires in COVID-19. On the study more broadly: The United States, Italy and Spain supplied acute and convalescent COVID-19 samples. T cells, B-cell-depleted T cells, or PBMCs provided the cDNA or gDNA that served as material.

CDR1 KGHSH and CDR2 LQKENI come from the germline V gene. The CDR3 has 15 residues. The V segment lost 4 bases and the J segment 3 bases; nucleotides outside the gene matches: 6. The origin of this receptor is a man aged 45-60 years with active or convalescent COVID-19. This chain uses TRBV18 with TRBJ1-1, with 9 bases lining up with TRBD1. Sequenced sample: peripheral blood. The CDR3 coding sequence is TGTGCCAGCTCACAAGGGACAGGGTGGGACACTGAAGCTTTCTTT. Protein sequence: CASSQGTGWDTEAFF.